This T cell receptor beta chain was obtained from a study of blood T cell repertoires in COVID-19. Sequenced by immunoSEQ multiplex PCR; TCRdb stores in-frame clones only, minus some. The repertoire holds approximately 180,000 clones, with 89% as singletons. This clonotype was sampled from a woman in her forties with acute COVID-19. The sample comprised PBMCs or T cells enriched from blood (not recorded which).

CDR3 DNA sequence: TGCGCCAGCAGCCAAGATCAAACAGCTAACTATGGCTACACCTTC. Translation: CASSQDQTANYGYTF. This rearrangement joins TRBV4-1 to TRBJ1-2; no clear D gene. The CDR3 is made up of 15 amino acids. CDR1 and CDR2 (germline): MGHRA, YSYEKL. V was pared by 0 bases and J by 0 bases, with 8 bases between.